The next 32 T cell receptor beta chains were all read from a single sample in a study of cytomegalovirus exposure and HLA in healthy donors. Primers for the PCR totalled 60 Vbeta and 13 Jbeta. Using immunoSEQ multiplex PCR, the repertoire was profiled, and TCRdb retains in-frame clones only, with some absent. This sample yields some 190,000 clones, of which less than 90% are seen a single time; around 0.31% belongs to the top ten. Sequences were obtained from PBMCs. The receptors originated from a young woman in good health and CMV-seronegative.

V and J are TRBV18 and TRBJ2-2; the match to TRBD1 covers 7 bases. Losses at the gene ends were 4 bases for V and 4 bases for J; bases not matched to a gene: 6. Germline assignment: CDR1 KGHSH and CDR2 LQKENI. This CDR3 region has 15 residues. CDR3 nucleotides: TGTGCCAGCTCACTTTTACAGGGGCGCACCGGGGAGCTGTTTTTT. This sequence encodes CASSLLQGRTGELFF. The full variable domain, with the rest looked up from reference TRBV18 and TRBJ2-2, is NAGVMQNPRHLVRRRGQEARLRCSPMKGHSHVYWYRQLPEEGLKFMVYLQKENIIDESGMPKERFSAEFPKEGPSILRIQQVVRGDSAAYFCASSLLQGRTGELFFGEGSRLTVL.

The chain is built from TRBV29-1 and TRBJ2-1; TRBD2 aligns across 12 bases. Germline CDR1 reads SQVTM; CDR2 reads ANQGSEA. After removal of 4 bases from V and 9 bases from J, the junction contained 10 bases not matched to a gene. The CDR3 extends over 15 amino acids. The CDR3 coding sequence is TGCAGCGTTGCCCTGGGACTAGCGGGTAGAGGTGAGCAGTTCTTC. Translating it yields CSVALGLAGRGEQFF.

The chain carries TRBV2 and TRBJ2-5; a weak D match, TRBD1 (5 bases). Germline V gene sequence: CDR1 SNHLY, CDR2 FYNNEI. This CDR3 has 14 residues. Trimming removed 2 bases from V and 5 bases from J, with 12 bases in between. This chain's CDR3 is CASSEWQGRETQYF. The CDR3 DNA reads TGTGCCAGCAGTGAATGGCAGGGCCGGGAGACCCAGTACTTC.

This clone has a handful of counts. The chain employs TRBV5-4 and TRBJ2-2, with 9 nucleotides matching TRBD2. The J segment lost 5 bases and the V segment lost 0 bases, leaving 5 bases of the junction unmatched. Looked up from germline, CDR1 is SGHNT and CDR2 is YYREEE (reference sequence). The CDR3 has 16 residues. This chain's CDR3 is CASSLVRAGGTGELFF. The CDR3 DNA is TGTGCCAGCAGCTTGGTACGGGCGGGGGGGACCGGGGAGCTGTTTTTT.

This clone was seen a few times. The chain is built from TRBV2 and TRBJ2-3, with 10 bases lining up with TRBD1. V lost 3 bases to trimming and J lost 5 bases; unmatched junction nucleotides: 5. There are 15 residues in the CDR3. Looked up from germline, CDR1 is SNHLY and CDR2 is FYNNEI. The CDR3 spells CASSDRQGAGDTQYF. The CDR3 DNA reads TGTGCCAGCAGTGATCGACAGGGGGCAGGAGATACGCAGTATTTT.

The chain links TRBV28 to TRBJ2-6, with 7 nucleotides matching TRBD2. There are 15 residues in the CDR3. V gave up 5 bases and J gave up 3 bases; unmatched junction bases: 4. CDR1 is MDHEN, CDR2 SYDVKM, per germline. The CDR3 DNA reads as TGTGCCAGCAGTCTGGGAGGGATTGGGGCCAACGTCCTGACTTTC. The encoded protein is CASSLGGIGANVLTF.

This chain uses TRBV6-5 with TRBJ2-2, with D tentatively TRBD2 (5 bases). The CDR3 spans 14 residues. Trimming shortened V by 6 bases and J by 4 bases, and 12 bases separated the two germline ends. Germline V gene sequence: CDR1 MNHEY, CDR2 SVGAGI. DNA of the CDR3: TGTGCCAGCAGCTCGCTAGCCGGCACCGGGGAGCTGTTTTTT. Protein product: CASSSLAGTGELFF.

The chain uses TRBV6-6 and TRBJ2-5, with 14 bases identical to TRBD2. CDR3 length equals 15 residues. V shed 6 bases and J 5 bases; nucleotides not matched to a gene: 5. In germline, CDR1 is MNHNY, CDR2 SVGAGI (reference sequence). Here the CDR3 DNA reads TGTGCCAGCAGGGGGACTAGCGGGAGAGGGGAGACCCAGTACTTC. Translation gives CASRGTSGRGETQYF.

This chain connects TRBV13 to TRBJ2-3; 9 bases are a match to TRBD2. The V gene end was trimmed by 7 bases and the J gene end by 3 bases; junction bases not matched to a gene: 8. There are 15 residues in the CDR3. Germline values: CDR1 PRHDT, CDR2 FYEKMQ (reference sequence). The DNA for the CDR3 is TGTGCCAGCACCACCGGCGGGAGGGCAACAGATACGCAGTATTTT. This codes for CASTTGGRATDTQYF.

V is TRBV5-6 and J is TRBJ1-2; 9 bases are a match to TRBD1. From germline, CDR1 is SGHDT and CDR2 YYEEEE. V lost 2 bases, J lost 8 bases, and 7 bases stayed unmatched. The CDR3 contains 14 residues. CDR3 protein: CASSFYGTGNGYTF. DNA of the CDR3: TGTGCCAGCAGCTTTTATGGGACAGGGAACGGCTACACCTTC.

V usage is TRBV30 and J usage is TRBJ2-1; tentative D call: TRBD2 (7 bases). Germline values: CDR1 GTSNPN, CDR2 SVGIG (reference sequence). V lost 3 bases, J lost 7 bases, and 13 bases lay in between. This CDR3 has 13 residues. CDR3 protein: CAWRSGGRNEQFF. CDR3 DNA: TGTGCCTGGAGGTCGGGGGGCCGGAATGAGCAGTTCTTC.

The chain combines TRBV4-1 with TRBJ2-3; tentatively, D is TRBD2 (7 bases). Germline CDR1 is MGHRA and CDR2 is YSYEKL. V dropped 11 bases and J dropped 10 bases, with 22 bases sitting between them. This CDR3 is 13 amino acids long. CDR3 sequence (DNA): TGCGCCTCCGGGGGCCAGCGGGGCGTGGCGCAGTATTTT. It specifies CASGGQRGVAQYF.

In its sample, this clone was seen a few times. The V gene is TRBV6-6, the J gene TRBJ2-1; 11 nucleotides align to TRBD2. The junction had 5 bases not matched to a gene; V was cut back by 2 bases and J by 5 bases. Per germline, CDR1 MNHNY and CDR2 SVGAGI (reference sequence). The CDR3 has 16 residues. This chain's CDR3 is CASSYPGTSGHNEQFF. The CDR3 nucleotides are TGTGCCAGCAGTTACCCCGGGACTAGCGGCCACAATGAGCAGTTCTTC.

Turning to this clone: A read error may produce the germline difference seen at one junction end. J is TRBJ2-7 and V is TRBV7-7; 8 bases agree with TRBD2. Germline-derived CDR1 and CDR2 are SSHAT and FNYEAQ (reference sequence). The CDR3 has 14 residues. DNA for the CDR3: TGTGCTAGCAGCCCCTCTCCCGGGGGGGGCGAGCAGTACTTC. It is translated as CASSPSPGGGEQYF.

This sequence joins TRBV7-9 and TRBJ2-6; TRBD1 matches at 7 bases. Germline V CDR1 and CDR2: SEHNR, FQNEAQ (reference sequence). J gave up 0 bases and V 8 bases, and 7 bases lay outside the gene matches. The CDR3 runs 16 residues. CDR3: CASPRDRSSGANVLTF. The DNA of the CDR3 is TGTGCCAGCCCCCGGGACAGATCCTCTGGGGCCAACGTCCTGACTTTC.

This clone was detected once. The rearrangement links TRBV25-1 to TRBJ1-5; D call uncertain. There are 15 residues in the CDR3. Trimming pared 2 bases from V and 0 bases from J, leaving 8 bases between. Looked up from germline, CDR1 is MGHDK and CDR2 is SYGVNS. The DNA for the CDR3 is TGTGCCAGCAGTGAAGCGGGGAGTAGCAATCAGCCCCAGCATTTT. It is translated as CASSEAGSSNQPQHF.

The rearrangement uses TRBV7-9 and TRBJ2-1; 10 bases are a match to TRBD2. The CDR3 consists of 16 residues. V shed 2 bases, J shed 8 bases, and the junction held 9 bases outside the gene matches. Germline V CDR1 and CDR2: SEHNR, FQNEAQ (reference sequence). The CDR3 DNA follows: TGTGCCAGCAGCTTATCGCTAGCGGGAGTTATAGATGAGCAGTTCTTC. This sequence encodes CASSLSLAGVIDEQFF.

Comments on this clone: Other DNA sequences in this specimen translate into the identical CDR3. This chain uses TRBV2 with TRBJ2-5, with 9 bases aligning to TRBD1. With V trimmed by 3 bases and J by 5 bases, 7 bases remained unmatched. This CDR3 spans 15 amino acids. Germline-derived CDR1 and CDR2 are SNHLY and FYNNEI. DNA for the CDR3: TGTGCCAGCAGTGACCGGGGACAGGGTTCGGAGACCCAGTACTTC. This encodes CASSDRGQGSETQYF.

This sequence joins TRBV29-1 and TRBJ1-2; no reliable D call. The V end was cut by 5 bases, the J end by 0 bases, with 13 bases between. The CDR3 has 14 amino acids. Germline CDR1 is SQVTM and CDR2 is ANQGSEA. The CDR3 loop is CSVSREGANYGYTF. Written as DNA, the CDR3 is TGCAGCGTTTCCCGAGAGGGAGCTAACTATGGCTACACCTTC. The variable domain in full, with the rest retrieved from reference TRBV29-1 and TRBJ1-2, is SAVISQKPSRDICQRGTSLTIQCQVDSQVTMMFWYRQQPGQSLTLIATANQGSEATYESGFVIDKFPISRPNLTFSTLTVSNMSPEDSSIYLCSVSREGANYGYTFGSGTRLTVV.

The chain couples TRBV19 to TRBJ1-5; possibly TRBD1 for D (5 bases). Germline CDR1 reads LNHDA; CDR2 reads SQIVND (reference sequence). This CDR3 has 13 amino acids. Deletions cut 6 bases from V and 10 bases from J, with 16 bases between. In DNA, the CDR3 is TGTGCCAGTAGCGATCTCACAGGCAGTCCCCAGCATTTT. Encoded protein: CASSDLTGSPQHF.

The CDR3 bases are TGTGCCAGCAGCTCCCGACAGGGTCAGTTCTTC. The encoded protein is CASSSRQGQFF. V usage is TRBV7-6 and J usage is TRBJ2-1; 7 nucleotides agree with TRBD1. V shed 4 bases, J shed 13 bases, and the junction held 4 bases outside the gene matches. Germline values: CDR1 SGHVS, CDR2 FNYEAQ. The CDR3 extends over 11 amino acids.

The chain employs TRBV6-5 and TRBJ2-1; TRBD2 agrees at 14 bases. Losses at the gene ends were 0 bases for V and 9 bases for J; bases not matched to a gene: 1. From germline, CDR1 is MNHEY and CDR2 SVGAGI. CDR3 length: 15 residues. The CDR3 spells CASSYSTSGRVEQFF. Here the CDR3 DNA reads TGTGCCAGCAGTTACTCGACTAGCGGGAGGGTTGAGCAGTTCTTC.

The rearrangement joins TRBV29-1 to TRBJ2-1; the D is unclear. The CDR3 extends over 13 amino acids. V lost 4 bases and J 0 bases, leaving 7 bases between the germline ends. From germline, CDR1 is SQVTM and CDR2 ANQGSEA. The CDR3: CSVGRSSYNEQFF. DNA of the CDR3: TGCAGCGTTGGAAGGAGCTCCTACAATGAGCAGTTCTTC.

This clone has only one observation. The chain recombines TRBV11-2 with TRBJ2-3, with TRBD1 identical over 10 bases. The CDR3 spans 15 residues. Per germline, CDR1 SGHAT and CDR2 FQNNGV. J was trimmed by 1 base and V by 6 bases; bases with no gene match: 4. This CDR3 is CASSPGTGGTDTQYF. DNA of the CDR3: TGTGCCAGCAGTCCTGGGACAGGGGGCACAGATACGCAGTATTTT.

V usage is TRBV20-1 and J usage is TRBJ2-7, with D perhaps matching TRBD2 (6 bases). CDR1 is DFQATT and CDR2 is SNEGSKA in the germline V gene (reference sequence). The CDR3 runs to 11 residues. V was trimmed by 6 bases and J by 6 bases, leaving 12 bases between them. The CDR3 loop reads CSARIGGEQYF. CDR3 bases: TGCAGTGCCCGCATCGGGGGCGAGCAGTACTTC.

The chain uses TRBV5-4 and TRBJ2-7; TRBD2 might be the D (5 bases). V lost 4 bases and J 1 base, leaving 9 bases between the germline ends. Germline lookup yields CDR1 SGHNT and CDR2 YYREEE (reference sequence). The CDR3 spans 13 residues. CDR3 DNA: TGTGCCAGCAGCCTAAGAGGGTCCTACGAGCAGTACTTC. It is translated as CASSLRGSYEQYF.

The chain links TRBV20-1 to TRBJ2-5; TRBD2 matches at 8 bases. The CDR3 is made up of 11 amino acids. The V segment lost 7 bases and the J segment 7 bases; nucleotides outside the gene matches: 5. Per the germline V gene, CDR1 is DFQATT and CDR2 is SNEGSKA (reference sequence). CDR3 sequence reads: CSGGLAGTQYF. CDR3 in DNA: TGCAGTGGAGGACTAGCTGGGACCCAGTACTTC.

This chain connects TRBV7-9 to TRBJ1-1; 8 bases align to TRBD1. CDR1 and CDR2 from the germline V gene are SEHNR and FQNEAQ (reference sequence). The CDR3 sequence is 13 residues long. Trimming at V came to 10 bases and at J to 3 bases, leaving 7 bases not matched to a gene. The chain's CDR3 is CAIFVQGDTEAFF. In nucleotides, the CDR3 is TGTGCCATTTTCGTACAGGGGGACACTGAAGCTTTCTTT.

This chain uses TRBV10-1 with TRBJ2-3, with D maybe TRBD2 (6 bases). The CDR3 is made up of 14 amino acids. Germline V gives CDR1 WNHNN, CDR2 SYGVQD (reference sequence). Trimming stripped 4 bases from V and 1 base from J, with 9 bases between. CDR3 nucleotides: TGCGCCAGCAGTGGAGGGACTGGCACAGATACGCAGTATTTT. Its protein is CASSGGTGTDTQYF.

The chain combines TRBV6-6 with TRBJ2-3, with TRBD2 as a possible D gene (7 bases). In germline, CDR1 is MNHNY, CDR2 SVGAGI (reference sequence). Trimming stripped 2 bases from V and 8 bases from J, with 17 bases between. The CDR3 runs 15 residues. As DNA, the CDR3 is TGTGCCAGCAGTTACCTGGGGACTGCGGGGGCTACGCAGTATTTT. The encoded protein is CASSYLGTAGATQYF.

The chain couples TRBV20-1 to TRBJ1-1, with D possibly being TRBD1 (5 bases). V was clipped by 3 bases and J by 11 bases, with 13 bases between them. In germline, CDR1 is DFQATT, CDR2 SNEGSKA (reference sequence). The CDR3 extends over 11 amino acids. CDR3: CSARSGLGAFF. The CDR3 DNA follows: TGCAGTGCTAGGTCAGGGTTGGGTGCTTTCTTT.

The chain carries TRBV7-9 and TRBJ2-2; 9 bases are a match to TRBD1. V lost 5 bases to trimming and J lost 6 bases; unmatched junction nucleotides: 4. Germline V lookup: CDR1 SEHNR, CDR2 FQNEAQ (reference sequence). This CDR3 has 14 amino acids. This chain's CDR3 is CASSDRGISGELFF. CDR3 nucleotide sequence: TGTGCCAGCAGCGACAGGGGGATTTCCGGGGAGCTGTTTTTT.